Listed below are T cell receptor beta chains from one sample, sequenced in a study of preoperative IRX-2 immunotherapy in early breast cancer. The assay was immunoSEQ multiplex PCR, and TCRdb's table has in-frame clones only and misses some. This table has 15,000 to 25,000 clones, around four fifths appearing once. The sequencing here drew on lymph node tissue, taken after IRX-2 immunotherapy. The receptors come from a human donor with breast cancer. The CDR3 runs from the conserved cysteine through the conserved F or W. Fields, in order: V gene, J gene, clone size, D gene, CDR3 protein, CDR3 DNA. The D gene is left open where the match is weak. A row's size may be missing; if present it is once, few, many or a size class.

>TRBV14|TRBJ1-3|few|-
CASSRGNTIYF
TGTGCCAGCAGCCGAGGAAACACCATATATTTT
>TRBV19|TRBJ2-4|-|TRBD2
CASRSGLAGGRKAKNIQYF
TGTGCCAGTAGATCCGGACTAGCGGGAGGGCGAAAGGCCAAAAACATTCAGTACTTC
>TRBV18|TRBJ1-2|-|TRBD1
CASSPPNARQGANGYTF
TGTGCCAGCTCACCCCCGAATGCCCGACAGGGGGCCAATGGCTACACCTTC
>TRBV30|TRBJ2-2|few|TRBD2
CAWSGLAMVGELFF
TGTGCCTGGAGTGGACTAGCCATGGTCGGGGAGCTGTTTTTT
>TRBV28|TRBJ2-7|-|-
CASSVRDSSSYEQYF
TGTGCCAGCAGTGTCCGGGACTCCAGCTCCTACGAGCAGTACTTC
>TRBV28|TRBJ1-1|-|-
CASSLPRTANTEAFF
TGTGCCAGCAGTTTACCCCGGACAGCTAACACTGAAGCTTTCTTT
>TRBV5-1|TRBJ2-5|-|TRBD2
CASSQTTSGRETQYF
TGCGCCAGCAGCCAGACGACTAGCGGGCGGGAGACCCAGTACTTC
>TRBV19|TRBJ1-1|-|TRBD1
CASYSRGPNTEAFF
TGTGCCAGTTATTCTAGGGGGCCGAACACTGAAGCTTTCTTT
>TRBV6-8|TRBJ2-1|-|-
CASSYFPDNEQFF
TGTGCCAGCAGTTACTTCCCTGACAATGAGCAGTTCTTC
>TRBV6-8|TRBJ2-7|once|-
CASSYSADGEQYF
TGTGCCAGCAGTTACTCCGCGGACGGCGAGCAGTACTTC
>TRBV29-1|TRBJ1-1|-|TRBD1
CSGHGGQGTEAFF
TGCAGCGGCCATGGGGGACAGGGAACTGAAGCTTTCTTT
>TRBV6-8|TRBJ1-6|-|-
CASSYSSSYNSPLHF
TGTGCCAGCAGTTACTCAAGCTCCTATAATTCACCCCTCCACTTT